These 10 T cell receptor beta chains originate from one sample sequenced in a study of T cell responses to AZD1222 COVID-19 vaccine. Only in-frame clones appear in the TCRdb table, and some are missing; sequencing was by immunoSEQ multiplex PCR. Seen here are around 200,000 clones, roughly 91% observed once, and the top ten hold around 26%. The sequences come from peripheral blood, collected 28 days after the second AZD1222 dose. The receptors derive from an adult who received the AZD1222 COVID-19 vaccine.

This sequence joins TRBV30 and TRBJ2-1, with TRBD2 identical over 11 bases. Germline trimming cut 1 base from V and 15 bases from J; bases unmatched to any gene: 8. Per the germline V gene, CDR1 is GTSNPN and CDR2 is SVGIG (reference sequence). This CDR3 has 13 residues. CDR3 sequence (DNA): TGTGCCTGGAGTGAGGCTAGCGGGAGGTCCCTGTTCTTC. It translates to CAWSEASGRSLFF.

CDR3 in amino acids: CASSGPGGPTGELFF. The CDR3 DNA sequence: TGTGCCAGCAGCGGGCCGGGAGGGCCGACCGGGGAGCTGTTTTTT. The chain recombines TRBV11-3 with TRBJ2-2; 8 bases are a match to TRBD2. J lost 5 bases, V lost 5 bases, and 7 bases had no gene match. The CDR3 sequence is 15 residues long. Germline values: CDR1 SGHNT, CDR2 YENEEA. Filled out from reference TRBV11-3 and TRBJ2-2, the complete variable domain reads EAGVVQSPRYKIIEKKQPVAFWCNPISGHNTLYWYLQNLGQGPELLIRYENEEAVDDSQLPKDRFSAERLKGVDSTLKIQPAELGDSAVYLCASSGPGGPTGELFFGEGSRLTVL.

The rearrangement uses TRBV7-3 and TRBJ2-2; D unclear. V was shortened by 2 bases and J by 6 bases, with 10 bases between the two germline ends. The CDR3 consists of 14 residues. Germline lookup yields CDR1 SGHTA and CDR2 FQGTGA. Written as DNA, the CDR3 is TGTGCCAGCAGCTTAGTGTCAGGATCCGGGGAGCTGTTTTTT. Protein: CASSLVSGSGELFF.

The V call is TRBV10-2, the J call TRBJ1-1; 7 nucleotides align to TRBD1. The length of the CDR3 is 15 residues. V was pared by 7 bases and J by 7 bases, with 15 bases of the junction left unmatched. The germline V gene has CDR1 WSHSY and CDR2 SAAADI. The CDR3 bases are TGCGCCAGCAAAAATTCGGAGGGGGCCCGCTATGAAGCTTTCTTT. Its protein product is CASKNSEGARYEAFF.

V and J are TRBV6-5 and TRBJ2-7; tentatively, D is TRBD2 (5 bases). Between the trimmed V and J ends, which lost 6 bases and 0 bases, there was a span of 15 bases. CDR3 length: 15 residues. From germline, CDR1 is MNHEY and CDR2 SVGAGI. CDR3 sequence reads: CASSSPSGYSYEQYF. The CDR3 nucleotides are TGTGCCAGCAGCTCCCCGTCGGGGTACTCCTACGAGCAGTACTTC.

This chain connects TRBV27 to TRBJ1-1; D unclear. CDR3 length: 12 residues. The germline V gene has CDR1 MNHEY and CDR2 SMNVEV (reference sequence). The CDR3 is CATKRAGTEAFF. The DNA of the CDR3 is TGTGCGACCAAGAGGGCGGGGACTGAAGCTTTCTTT.

The chain joins TRBV29-1 to TRBJ2-3; TRBD2 is a possible D gene (6 bases). V was clipped by 4 bases and J by 2 bases, with 10 bases between them. Germline assignment: CDR1 SQVTM and CDR2 ANQGSEA. The CDR3 spans 13 residues. CDR3 loop: CSVGDFPTDTQYF. CDR3 coding DNA: TGCAGCGTTGGGGACTTCCCCACAGATACGCAGTATTTT.

The chain recombines TRBV11-1 with TRBJ2-7, with TRBD1 identical over 7 bases. Germline values: CDR1 SGHAT, CDR2 FQDESV (reference sequence). The CDR3 has 14 residues. V was clipped by 2 bases and J by 2 bases; unmatched bases: 3. The CDR3 coding sequence is TGTGCCAGCAGCTTAAACGACAGGGCCTACGAGCAGTACTTC. Translating it yields CASSLNDRAYEQYF.

This sequence joins TRBV19 and TRBJ1-5; D possibly corresponds to TRBD1 (5 bases). There are 16 residues in the CDR3. Germline assignment: CDR1 LNHDA and CDR2 SQIVND (reference sequence). V lost 6 bases and J 5 bases, leaving 20 bases between the germline ends. The DNA for the CDR3 is TGTGCCAGTAGAATTCTAACCGGGACCAACGATCAGCCCCAGCATTTT. This translates into CASRILTGTNDQPQHF. The variable domain in full, completed from reference TRBV19 and TRBJ1-5, reads DGGITQSPKYLFRKEGQNVTLSCEQNLNHDAMYWYRQDPGQGLRLIYYSQIVNDFQKGDIAEGYSVSREKKESFPLTVTSAQKNPTAFYLCASRILTGTNDQPQHFGDGTRLSIL.

This clone is a singleton in its sample. The CDR3 DNA is TGTGCCAGCAGCTTGAGCGGTATAAGGAGCTCCTACAATGAGCAGTTCTTC. Translating it yields CASSLSGIRSSYNEQFF. The J gene is TRBJ2-1, the V gene TRBV7-2; D might be TRBD2 (5 bases). This CDR3 region has 17 residues. V lost 3 bases to trimming and J lost 0 bases, with 15 bases between them. Germline-derived CDR1 and CDR2 are SGHTA and FQGNSA.